This TCR beta chain was obtained from a study of regulatory T cells in long-lasting Graves disease. TCR beta libraries were built with iRepertoire HTBI primers and Arm-PCR of CDR3 regions. TCRdb fed the multiplex PCR reads into MiXCR, producing one record per CDR3 protein. There are around 420,000 distinct CDR3 sequences in the sample; about 15% occur only once, and about 8.2% lies in the top ten. This clonotype showed up many times. Unmatched junction bases numbered 8, after V lost 7 bases and J lost 1 base. The CDR3 runs 14 residues. In germline, CDR1 is SQVTM, CDR2 ANQGSEA. The time point here: newly diagnosed GD, antithyroid drugs for less than 3 months. Isolated PBMC RNA provided the starting material for the TCR library. These data were also filed under a second study, of T cells in Graves' hyperthyroidism and ophthalmopathy. This second study says: Hyperthyroidism had been newly diagnosed in patients aged 18 to 65, and its duration was under 2 months.

Sequenced here: peripheral blood mononuclear cells (PBMCs), sampled at new diagnosis, from a patient treated with antithyroid drugs. The J gene is TRBJ2-7, the V gene TRBV29-1; 9 positions match TRBD2. The receptor comes from a woman aged 40 to 50 with Graves disease. This CDR3 reads CSAAGGQPSYEQYF. CDR3 nucleotides: TGCAGCGCAGCGGGGGGACAGCCATCCTACGAGCAGTACTTC.